These 16 T cell receptor beta chains originate from one sample sequenced in a study of CD8 T cells in ankylosing spondylitis. These receptors' antigens are unknown. MiXCR was run by TCRdb on the 5' RACE reads, yielding one entry per CDR3 protein. The repertoire holds fewer than 750,000 distinct CDR3 sequences, under 20% seen once, with about a fifth in the top ten. Study observations and caveats: Typical of ankylosing spondylitis blood, it appeared, was a TCR beta motif of eight highly homologous variants.

Sequencing input: blood, either unsorted or a sorted T cell fraction (not recorded which). Every receptor here comes from a male donor with ankylosing spondylitis.

The V call is TRBV20-1, the J call TRBJ2-1; 9 bases agree with TRBD2. The CDR3 has 18 amino acids. The J segment lost 3 bases and the V segment lost 1 base, leaving 13 bases of the junction unmatched. From germline, CDR1 is DFQATT and CDR2 SNEGSKA (reference sequence). CDR3: CSARGTGVLAGHYNEQFF. Written as DNA, the CDR3 is TGCAGTGCTAGAGGAACCGGGGTGCTAGCGGGACACTACAATGAGCAGTTCTTC.

This clonotype was seen a handful of times. The rearrangement links TRBV11-2 to TRBJ2-1; 7 nucleotides agree with TRBD2. The germline CDR1 and CDR2 sequences are SGHAT and FQNNGV. The CDR3 length is 15 residues. The V segment lost 3 bases and the J segment 9 bases; nucleotides outside the gene matches: 11. The CDR3 bases are TGTGCCAGCAGCTTGTGGGCGGGAGAATCTGTTGAGCAGTTCTTC. It codes for CASSLWAGESVEQFF.

The chain is built from TRBV7-9 and TRBJ2-3; TRBD1 matches 9 bases. Germline V gene data show CDR1 as SEHNR and CDR2 as FQNEAQ (reference sequence). The CDR3 has 16 amino acids. The junction had 11 bases not matched to a gene; V was cut back by 6 bases and J by 4 bases. The CDR3 loop is CASSKQGAGSPDTQYF. The CDR3 nucleotides are TGTGCCAGCAGTAAACAGGGGGCGGGAAGCCCAGATACGCAGTATTTT.

This sequence joins TRBV3-1 and TRBJ2-7; D uncertain. The CDR3 is made up of 14 amino acids. V shed 6 bases and J shed 3 bases, with 15 bases lying between them. From germline, CDR1 is LGHDT and CDR2 YNNKEL (reference sequence). As DNA, the CDR3 is TGTGCCAGCAGTCAATCACCTGCTCGCTACGAGCAGTACTTC. As protein: CASSQSPARYEQYF.

CDR3 amino acids: CSVRDSDNQPQHF. DNA of the CDR3: TGCAGCGTTCGAGACTCAGACAATCAGCCCCAGCATTTT. The gene calls are TRBV29-1 and TRBJ1-5; D is unclear. In germline, CDR1 is SQVTM, CDR2 ANQGSEA. The ends were cut back, 5 bases at V and 3 bases at J, with 11 bases in the middle. The CDR3 has 13 residues. The variable domain in full, with the rest retrieved from reference TRBV29-1 and TRBJ1-5, is SAVISQKPSRDICQRGTSLTIQCQVDSQVTMMFWYRQQPGQSLTLIATANQGSEATYESGFVIDKFPISRPNLTFSTLTVSNMSPEDSSIYLCSVRDSDNQPQHFGDGTRLSIL.

The chain combines TRBV20-1 with TRBJ2-2, with 8 bases that match TRBD1. CDR1 and CDR2 from the germline V gene are DFQATT and SNEGSKA (reference sequence). This CDR3 comprises 13 residues. The CDR3 DNA sequence: TGCGGATTTGGACAGGGGAACACCGGGGAGCTGTTTTTT. Translation: CGFGQGNTGELFF.

This sequence joins TRBV27 and TRBJ2-7; 9 bases fit TRBD2. After removal of 0 bases from V and 4 bases from J, the junction contained 13 bases not matched to a gene. The CDR3 runs 18 residues. Germline V gene data show CDR1 as MNHEY and CDR2 as SMNVEV (reference sequence). CDR3 nucleotides: TGTGCCAGCAGTTTATCTTTATCCGGGGTAGCGGGAGTATACGAGCAGTACTTC. Translation gives CASSLSLSGVAGVYEQYF.

CDR3 nucleotide sequence: TGCGCCAGCAGCCAAGATCTTGGTAGCGGGGCAGAGACCCAGTACTTC. This translates into CASSQDLGSGAETQYF. The chain joins TRBV4-3 to TRBJ2-5, with 8 positions matching TRBD2. Trimming took 0 bases from V and 4 from J; bases not matched to a gene: 7. The CDR3 is made up of 16 amino acids. Germline V gives CDR1 LGHNA, CDR2 YSLEER.

V usage is TRBV27 and J usage is TRBJ1-1, with TRBD1 identical over 8 bases. The length of the CDR3 is 17 residues. Germline CDR1 is MNHEY and CDR2 is SMNVEV (reference sequence). The V gene end was trimmed by 10 bases and the J gene end by 2 bases; junction bases not matched to a gene: 18. This chain's CDR3 is CATRTRAGGLENTEAFF. For the CDR3, the DNA is TGTGCCACCCGCACCCGGGCAGGGGGCTTGGAAAACACTGAAGCTTTCTTT.

V usage is TRBV5-1 and J usage is TRBJ2-1; TRBD2 might be the D (6 bases). Germline V gene data show CDR1 as SGHRS and CDR2 as YFSETQ. The V end was cut by 3 bases, the J end by 0 bases, with 13 bases between. The CDR3 length is 16 residues. This chain's CDR3 is CASSWGLGSSYNEQFF. The DNA of the CDR3 is TGCGCCAGCAGCTGGGGACTGGGAAGCTCCTACAATGAGCAGTTCTTC.

This clonotype showed up just a few times. The rearrangement links TRBV7-3 to TRBJ2-2; D ambiguous. The V end lost 0 bases, the J end lost 4 bases, and 9 bases lay between the germline ends. Germline CDR1 SGHTA, CDR2 FQGTGA. The CDR3 is 15 residues long. The CDR3 DNA reads TGTGCCAGCAGCTTAACGCCCTGGATCACCGGGGAGCTGTTTTTT. Its protein product is CASSLTPWITGELFF.

This clonotype showed up many times. The V and J genes are TRBV7-9 and TRBJ1-2; D not certain. The germline CDR1 and CDR2 sequences are SEHNR and FQNEAQ (reference sequence). V was cut by 1 base and J by 7 bases, with 13 bases left in between. The CDR3 extends over 14 amino acids. CDR3 protein: CASSLESGLGGYTF. The CDR3, as DNA: TGTGCCAGCAGCTTAGAGTCGGGTCTGGGTGGCTACACCTTC.

V usage is TRBV19 and J usage is TRBJ1-2, with D uncertain. The V end lost 5 bases, the J end lost 5 bases, and 18 bases lay between the germline ends. CDR1 and CDR2 from the germline V gene are LNHDA and SQIVND (reference sequence). This CDR3 is built from 15 residues. The CDR3 loop reads CASSPQPSSTYGYTF. The CDR3 DNA sequence: TGTGCCAGTAGTCCCCAACCGTCCTCTACTTATGGCTACACCTTC.

CDR3 in DNA: TGCGCCAGCAGTCACGGGGGGCCAGGTGAAAAACTGTTTTTT. It encodes CASSHGGPGEKLFF. The chain links TRBV4-1 to TRBJ1-4; tentative D call: TRBD1 (6 bases). The V end was cut by 6 bases, the J end by 7 bases, with 15 bases between. Germline CDR1 is MGHRA and CDR2 is YSYEKL. The CDR3 totals 14 residues.

This clonotype was observed a few times. The chain employs TRBV29-1 and TRBJ1-4, with a weak D call TRBD1 (6 bases). The CDR3 loop spans 14 amino acids. Trimming left V 6 bases short and J 7 bases short, with 18 bases between. Per the germline V gene, CDR1 is SQVTM and CDR2 is ANQGSEA. CDR3 sequence reads: CSVAPAGGGEKLFF. CDR3 DNA: TGCAGCGTAGCCCCCGCTGGGGGCGGTGAAAAACTGTTTTTT.

V and J are TRBV20-1 and TRBJ1-5; D not resolved. V gave up 6 bases and J gave up 0 bases, with 12 bases separating them. Germline loops: CDR1 DFQATT, CDR2 SNEGSKA (reference sequence). The CDR3 runs to 14 residues. The CDR3 protein is CSAFITGSNQPQHF. DNA of the CDR3: TGCAGTGCCTTTATCACTGGTAGCAATCAGCCCCAGCATTTT.